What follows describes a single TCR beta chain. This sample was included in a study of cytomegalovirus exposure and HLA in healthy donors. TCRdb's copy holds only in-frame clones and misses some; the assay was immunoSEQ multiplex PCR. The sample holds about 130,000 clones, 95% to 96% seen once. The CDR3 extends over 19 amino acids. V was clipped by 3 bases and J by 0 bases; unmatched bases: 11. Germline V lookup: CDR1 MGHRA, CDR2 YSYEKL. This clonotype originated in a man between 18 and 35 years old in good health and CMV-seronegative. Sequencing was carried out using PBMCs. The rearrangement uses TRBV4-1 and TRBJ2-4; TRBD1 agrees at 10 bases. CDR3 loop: CASSQAGTGAYLAKNIQYF. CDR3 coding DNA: TGCGCCAGCAGCCAGGCCGGGACAGGGGCTTATCTAGCCAAAAACATTCAGTACTTC.